This passage covers 8 T cell receptor beta chains from one sample sequenced in a study of T-cell memory formation after mild COVID-19. TCRdb used MiXCR to reprocess the 5' RACE reads, holding one entry per CDR3 protein. The sample consists of 400,000 to 500,000 distinct CDR3 sequences, 20% of them appearing once. What was sequenced was PBMCs or a T cell subset sorted from them (not recorded which). These receptors came from an adult woman who had mild COVID-19 (a few samples of this study predate the infection). Cell type and time point are not known.

This clonotype came up many times. The chain employs TRBV4-3 and TRBJ2-7; TRBD1 is a possible D gene (5 bases). V lost 0 bases and J 2 bases, leaving 11 bases between the germline ends. The CDR3 extends over 15 amino acids. CDR1 LGHNA and CDR2 YSLEER come from the germline V gene. DNA for the CDR3: TGCGCCAGCAGCCAAGATCCCCAGGGCCCCTACGAGCAGTACTTC. Translating gives CASSQDPQGPYEQYF.

This clonotype came up a few times. The chain recombines TRBV12-3 or TRBV12-4 with TRBJ1-1; D may be TRBD1 (5 bases). Between the trimmed V and J ends, which lost 5 bases and 3 bases, there was a span of 10 bases. The CDR3 length is 13 residues. The CDR3 nucleotides read TGTGCCAGCAGTAAAGACAGCTACACTGAAGCTTTCTTT. Amino acid sequence: CASSKDSYTEAFF.

The gene calls are TRBV24-1 and TRBJ1-1; 8 bases agree with TRBD1. Germline assignment: CDR1 KGHDR and CDR2 SFDVKD. The CDR3 consists of 13 residues. The J segment lost 3 bases and the V segment lost 9 bases, leaving 5 bases of the junction unmatched. CDR3 amino acids: CATRDRRDTEAFF. CDR3 DNA sequence: TGTGCCACCCGGGACAGGCGGGACACTGAAGCTTTCTTT.

The genes are TRBV18 and TRBJ2-7, with 10 bases aligning to TRBD2. V lost 3 bases and J lost 2; bases outside the gene matches: 7. Germline loops: CDR1 KGHSH, CDR2 LQKENI. The CDR3 sequence is 16 residues long. The CDR3: CASSPLSGRETYEQYF. The DNA for the CDR3 is TGTGCCAGCTCACCCTTAAGCGGGAGGGAAACCTACGAGCAGTACTTC.

This chain links TRBV5-1 with TRBJ2-5; D gene uncertain. The germline V gene encodes CDR1 SGHRS and CDR2 YFSETQ. The CDR3 contains 14 residues. Trimming pared 0 bases from V and 1 base from J, leaving 7 bases between. The CDR3 DNA is TGCGCCAGCAGCTTGGTACCGGGCCAAGAGACCCAGTACTTC. It is translated as CASSLVPGQETQYF.

The rearrangement joins TRBV15 to TRBJ1-5, with D possibly matching TRBD1 (6 bases). CDR1 is LNHNV, CDR2 YYDKDF, per germline (reference sequence). V lost 2 bases and J 3 bases, leaving 17 bases between the germline ends. CDR3 length equals 17 residues. The CDR3 coding sequence is TGTGCCACCAGCAGAAGAGGCTGGACAGACTTCAATCAGCCCCAGCATTTT. It is translated as CATSRRGWTDFNQPQHF.

This chain joins TRBV5-1 and TRBJ2-3, with 7 bases fitting TRBD1. Losses at the gene ends were 0 bases for V and 8 bases for J; bases not matched to a gene: 6. The CDR3 length is 14 residues. Germline V lookup: CDR1 SGHRS, CDR2 YFSETQ. The CDR3 nucleotides read TGCGCCAGCAGCTTGGGACCGACAGGGAGTACGCAGTATTTT. Translating gives CASSLGPTGSTQYF.

V is TRBV2 and J is TRBJ2-2; 8 nucleotides align to TRBD2. The CDR3 consists of 14 residues. V shed 7 bases, J shed 4 bases, and the junction held 5 bases outside the gene matches. Germline CDR1 SNHLY, CDR2 FYNNEI. CDR3 amino acids: CASMFREGTGELFF. DNA of the CDR3: TGTGCCAGCATGTTTCGGGAGGGCACCGGGGAGCTGTTTTTT.